The clone carrying this T cell receptor (beta chain) was detected ten times or more. What it binds is not known. These data come from a study of identical twins. General study results and limits: Models underestimated out-of-frame TCR alpha sharing in monozygotic twins. An excess of low generation probability was shown by twin-shared out-of-frame alpha sequences.

Template switching added a universal primer binding site, and final cDNA carried unique molecular identifiers. TCRdb independently ran MiXCR on the 5' RACE reads; one entry per CDR3 protein. The sample holds about 660,000 distinct CDR3 sequences, 8.5% to 9% seen once. CDR3 length: 14 residues. The V end was cut by 5 bases, the J end by 5 bases, with 19 bases between. Germline V gives CDR1 SQVTM, CDR2 ANQGSEA. Another study also made use of these data, one on yellow fever vaccine responses in identical twins. Per that study: Reported findings indicate that twins' vaccine T cell responses seemed partially convergent, partially personalized.

Sequenced sample: PBMCs. The clonotype was recovered from a woman aged 18-29 years in good health. J is TRBJ2-7 and V is TRBV29-1, with D possibly matching TRBD1 (5 bases). CDR3 sequence (DNA): TGCAGCGTTTCCGAAGTTTACCAGGGTAACGAGCAGTACTTC. Encoded protein: CSVSEVYQGNEQYF.